These T cell receptor beta chains were read from a single sample in a study of regulatory T cells in long-lasting Graves disease. Each CDR3 protein gets one entry after TCRdb re-called the multiplex PCR reads with MiXCR. Of under 450,000 distinct CDR3 sequences in the sample, 12% were seen once. The data also belong to a second study, concerning T cells in Graves' hyperthyroidism and ophthalmopathy.

This material consisted of peripheral blood mononuclear cells (PBMCs), taken at new diagnosis, from a patient treated with antithyroid drugs. These receptors all stem from a woman between 18 and 30 years old with Graves disease. Each CDR3 is given with its conserved first and last residue. The D gene is left open where the match is weak. Clone size is stated in some rows and not others, as once, few, many or a class when expanded.

d_call clone_size j_call v_call cdr3_nt cdr3_aa
. few TRBJ1-4 TRBV4-3 TGCGCCAGCAGCCAAGATAAGGGGACGGGTAAACTGTTTTTT CASSQDKGTGKLFF
. many TRBJ1-4 TRBV19 TGTGCCAGTAGTTACTCCAGGGGAGCAACTAATGAAAAACTGTTTTTT CASSYSRGATNEKLFF
TRBD1 . TRBJ1-6 TRBV25-1 TGTGCCAGCAGTGATGACAGGGAACGTTCACCCCTCCACTTT CASSDDRERSPLHF
. many TRBJ2-1 TRBV28 TGTGCCAGCAGTTTACTTTCCAGGGAGGGGCAGGGGCGGTTCTTC CASSLLSREGQGRFF
. few TRBJ1-5 TRBV6-2/TRBV6-3 TGTGCCAGCAGTTACTCCGGGGGAAATCAGCCCCAGCATTTT CASSYSGGNQPQHF
TRBD2 many TRBJ2-1 TRBV7-9 TGTGCCAGCCTTCTGGGGGGGTACAATGAGCAGTTCTTC CASLLGGYNEQFF
. many TRBJ2-5 TRBV14 TGTGCCAGCAGCCAACGGATGGTTCAAGAGACCCAGTACTTC CASSQRMVQETQYF
. many TRBJ2-1 TRBV7-2 TGTGCCAGCAGCAAACAGGGCTCTATAGTCGATGAGCAGTTCTTC CASSKQGSIVDEQFF
. many TRBJ2-2 TRBV5-1 TGCGCCAGCAGAGGGTCCAGGGTCCTCGGCGTGGAGCTGTTTTTT CASRGSRVLGVELFF
. . TRBJ2-7 TRBV30 TGTGCCTACAGGGACGACTCCTCCTACGAGCAGTACTTC CAYRDDSSYEQYF
. many TRBJ2-1 TRBV27 TGTGCCAGCAAGCTAGCGTCCTCCTACAATGAGCAGTTCTTC CASKLASSYNEQFF
. many TRBJ1-2 TRBV7-9 TGTGCCAGCGGTATGGGGGCAGCTCATGGCTACACCTTC CASGMGAAHGYTF
. many TRBJ1-1 TRBV18 TGTGCCAGCTCACCAGGACGCCCGCCGAACACTGAAGCTTTCTTT CASSPGRPPNTEAFF
. few TRBJ2-7 TRBV27 TGTGCCAGCAGCCCATTTGGCTTC CASSPFGF
. many TRBJ1-1 TRBV9 TGTGCCAGCAGCGGACCCTCGGAGAACACTGAAGCTTTCTTT CASSGPSENTEAFF
. few TRBJ2-1 TRBV14 TGTGCCAGCAGCCAAGACTCCACGGGATTTTACAATGAGCAGTTCTTC CASSQDSTGFYNEQFF
. many TRBJ2-5 TRBV29-1 TGCAGCGTTGATGAGGGTTTAGAGACCCAGTACTTC CSVDEGLETQYF
. . TRBJ2-2 TRBV19 TGTGCCAGTAGAGCCACAGGGACCGGGGAGCTGTTTTTT CASRATGTGELFF
. many TRBJ1-1 TRBV29-1 TGCAGCGTTGTGCGCAGACTGAACACTGAAGCTTTCTTT CSVVRRLNTEAFF
TRBD2 . TRBJ2-2 TRBV9 TGTGCCAGCAGCGTTAATAGCGGGAGGGCTGACACCGGGGAGCTGTTTTTT CASSVNSGRADTGELFF
. many TRBJ1-2 TRBV7-2 TGTGCCAGCAGCCCTGACAGGCGCTGGAACTATGGCTACACCTTC CASSPDRRWNYGYTF
TRBD1 few TRBJ1-2 TRBV7-2 TGTGCCAGCAGCCGCTCGGGGTTGGGACAGGGACTCTACTATGGCTACACCTTC CASSRSGLGQGLYYGYTF
. many TRBJ2-5 TRBV12-5 TGTGCTAGTGGTTTGGTATGGGACCGAGTAGCCCCGCCCCAAGAGACCCAGTACTTC CASGLVWDRVAPPQETQYF
. . TRBJ1-2 TRBV7-9 TGTGCCAGCAGCGTAACAACAGCGCTCTATGGCTACACCTTC CASSVTTALYGYTF
. many TRBJ2-3 TRBV7-3 TGTGCCAGCAGGTACCCCGGACGCACAGATACGCAGTATTTT CASRYPGRTDTQYF
. few TRBJ2-7 TRBV7-6 TGTGCCAGCAGCTTTCAACCCCCTGGGGGCTCCTACGAGCAGTACTTC CASSFQPPGGSYEQYF
TRBD2 . TRBJ2-1 TRBV7-9 TGTGCCAGCAGCACTAGTAGACTAGCGGGATACAATGAGCAGTTCTTC CASSTSRLAGYNEQFF
TRBD1 few TRBJ2-3 TRBV4-1 TGCGCCAGCAGCCAACCTTCAGGGGGCGGGACAGATACGCAGTATTTT CASSQPSGGGTDTQYF
. many TRBJ2-3 TRBV7-2 TGTGCCAGCAGCTTCGGGACTCCCTCTAGCACAGATACGCAGTATTTT CASSFGTPSSTDTQYF
. many TRBJ1-1 TRBV19 TGTGCCAGTAGTCATAACAGGGTGTTATTCGTCTGGTCTGAAGCTTTCTTT CASSHNRVLFVWSEAFF
. . TRBJ2-3 TRBV4-3 TGCGCCAGCAGCCAAGGTCCGCTTTCCACAGATACGCAGTATTTT CASSQGPLSTDTQYF
. . TRBJ1-2 TRBV27 TGTGCCAGCAGTTTGTCCCCCGACCCGAGCTGGCGGAAGAGAGGGTCCAACTATGGCTACACCTTC CASSLSPDPSWRKRGSNYGYTF
TRBD1 many TRBJ2-7 TRBV6-2/TRBV6-3 TGTGCCAGCAGTTACACTCCGGACAGGGTGTCCGAGCAGTACTTC CASSYTPDRVSEQYF
. many TRBJ2-1 TRBV19 TGTGCCAGTAGTATCGCGGGTTCCTACAATGAGCAGTTCTTC CASSIAGSYNEQFF
. few TRBJ2-1 TRBV27 TGTGCCAGCAGTTTAGAACTTAAGGGAGGTGAGCAGTTCTTC CASSLELKGGEQFF
TRBD1 many TRBJ1-6 TRBV6-1 TGTGCCAGCATTCCCCGGGGAGGGGGCGGATATAATTCACCCCTCCACTTT CASIPRGGGGYNSPLHF
. . TRBJ2-3 TRBV29-1 TGCAGCGTTGAAAGGAGGGCAGGCAGCACAGATACGCAGTATTTT CSVERRAGSTDTQYF
TRBD1 . TRBJ2-2 TRBV20-1 TGCAGTGCCCTCGGACAGGCACGAACCGGGGAGCTGTTTTTT CSALGQARTGELFF
. few TRBJ1-5 TRBV29-1 TGCAGCGTTGCCTATAGCAATCAGCCCCAGCATTTT CSVAYSNQPQHF
TRBD2 many TRBJ2-2 TRBV27 TGTGCCAGCAGTTTACGGGAGGCCATTAACACCGGGGAGCTGTTTTTT CASSLREAINTGELFF
TRBD1 many TRBJ2-5 TRBV4-1 TGCGCCAGCAGCACACGGACAGGGGAAGAGACCCAGTACTTC CASSTRTGEETQYF
. many TRBJ1-2 TRBV12-3/TRBV12-4 TGTGCCAGCAGTTTAGTATTCAACTATGGCTACACCTTC CASSLVFNYGYTF
. many TRBJ1-1 TRBV28 TGTGCCAGCAGTTTAAGGGGAAAGAACACTGAAGCTTTCTTT CASSLRGKNTEAFF
. many TRBJ1-5 TRBV4-3 TGCGCCAGCAGCCAAGATGCACAGGGAAGCCAGCCCCAGCATTTT CASSQDAQGSQPQHF
TRBD2 . TRBJ2-3 TRBV7-2 TGTGCCAGCAGGTACACTAGCGGGGGATGGACAGATACGCAGTATTTT CASRYTSGGWTDTQYF
. many TRBJ1-1 TRBV10-2 TGCGCCAGCATCAACAGGGAAACGGCTGAAGCTTTCTTT CASINRETAEAFF
TRBD2 many TRBJ2-3 TRBV2 TGTGCCAGCAGTGAACCGACTAGCGGAGTCACAGATACGCAGTATTTT CASSEPTSGVTDTQYF
. . TRBJ1-1 TRBV15 TGTGCCACCAGCAGGGCGTGGGCAGGGAAGGGGTACACTGAAGCTTTCTTT CATSRAWAGKGYTEAFF
. . TRBJ2-1 TRBV5-4 TGTGCCAGCAGCTTGGTCTCTAGTGGGATCGACAATGAGCAGTTCTTC CASSLVSSGIDNEQFF
TRBD1 . TRBJ1-1 TRBV11-1 TGTGCCAGCCGCCTCCGGGACAGCACTGAAGCTTTCTTT CASRLRDSTEAFF
TRBD1 many TRBJ1-1 TRBV27 TGTGCCAGCAGTTTAGGGACAGGCCGCACTGAAGCTTTCTTT CASSLGTGRTEAFF
. many TRBJ2-7 TRBV20-1 TGCAGTGCTAGAGTGAGCGGATTAACCTACGAGCAGTACTTC CSARVSGLTYEQYF
. many TRBJ2-5 TRBV18 TGTGCCAGCTCACCATATTCAGAGACCCAGTACTTC CASSPYSETQYF
TRBD2 few TRBJ2-1 TRBV6-2/TRBV6-3 TGTGCCAGCAGTTGGGTCGTTGGGCCGGGGACTAGCGGGAGGGTCCGACCTGATGAGCAGTTCTTC CASSWVVGPGTSGRVRPDEQFF